The T cell receptor beta chain described here comes from a study of T cells in Graves' hyperthyroidism and ophthalmopathy. About the research overall: Peripheral blood collection took place at initial diagnosis, before any treatment.

This clonotype was found many times. This CDR3 contains 16 residues. The J segment lost 5 bases and the V segment lost 5 bases, leaving 10 bases of the junction unmatched. CDR1 and CDR2 from the germline V gene are SGHTA and FQGTGA. Amplified regions were TCR beta CDR3 sequences from RNA transcripts. TCR CDR3 underwent first-round RT-PCR with the HTBI primer set. TCRdb fed the multiplex PCR reads into MiXCR, producing one record per CDR3 protein. The sample consists of roughly 420,000 distinct CDR3 sequences, around a sixth of them appearing once. The sequenced sample was blood. This TCR derives from a woman aged 18-29 years with Graves' hyperthyroidism. The J gene is TRBJ2-1, the V gene TRBV7-3; 9 bases align to TRBD2. CDR3 loop: CASSPQPLAGNNEQFF. CDR3 DNA: TGTGCCAGCAGCCCACAACCTCTAGCGGGAAACAATGAGCAGTTCTTC.